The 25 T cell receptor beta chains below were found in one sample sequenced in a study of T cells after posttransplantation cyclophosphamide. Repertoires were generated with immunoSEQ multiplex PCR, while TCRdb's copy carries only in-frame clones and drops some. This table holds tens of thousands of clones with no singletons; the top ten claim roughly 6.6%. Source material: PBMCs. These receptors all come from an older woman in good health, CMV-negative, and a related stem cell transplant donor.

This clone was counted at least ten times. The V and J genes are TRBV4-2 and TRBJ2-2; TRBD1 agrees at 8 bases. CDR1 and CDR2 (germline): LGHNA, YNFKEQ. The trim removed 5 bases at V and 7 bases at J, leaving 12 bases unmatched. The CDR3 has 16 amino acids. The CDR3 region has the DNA TGTGCCAGCAGCGGAAGTTCCCAGGGGGCAGTCGGGGAGCTGTTTTTT. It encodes CASSGSSQGAVGELFF.

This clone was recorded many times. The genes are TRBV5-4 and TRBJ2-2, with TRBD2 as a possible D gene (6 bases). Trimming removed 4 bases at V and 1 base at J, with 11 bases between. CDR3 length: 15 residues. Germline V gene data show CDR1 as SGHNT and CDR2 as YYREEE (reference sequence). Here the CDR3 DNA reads TGTGCCAGCAGCCCAGTGGGGGGGAACACCGGGGAGCTGTTTTTT. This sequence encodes CASSPVGGNTGELFF. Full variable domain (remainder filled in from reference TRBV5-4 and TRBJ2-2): ETGVTQSPTHLIKTRGQQVTLRCSSQSGHNTVSWYQQALGQGPQFIFQYYREEENGRGNFPPRFSGLQFPNYSSELNVNALELDDSALYLCASSPVGGNTGELFFGEGSRLTVL.

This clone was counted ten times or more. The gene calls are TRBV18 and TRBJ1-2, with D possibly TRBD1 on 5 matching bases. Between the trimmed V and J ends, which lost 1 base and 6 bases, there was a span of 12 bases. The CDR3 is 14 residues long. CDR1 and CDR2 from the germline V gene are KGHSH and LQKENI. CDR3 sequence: CASSPRQGVDGYTF. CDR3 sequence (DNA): TGTGCCAGCTCACCACGGCAAGGGGTGGATGGCTACACCTTC.

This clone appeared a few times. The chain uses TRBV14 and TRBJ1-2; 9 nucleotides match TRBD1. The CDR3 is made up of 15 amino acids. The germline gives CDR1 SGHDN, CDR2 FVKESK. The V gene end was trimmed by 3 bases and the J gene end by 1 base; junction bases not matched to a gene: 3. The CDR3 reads CASSHGTGINYGYTF. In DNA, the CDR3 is TGTGCCAGCAGCCATGGGACAGGGATTAACTATGGCTACACCTTC.

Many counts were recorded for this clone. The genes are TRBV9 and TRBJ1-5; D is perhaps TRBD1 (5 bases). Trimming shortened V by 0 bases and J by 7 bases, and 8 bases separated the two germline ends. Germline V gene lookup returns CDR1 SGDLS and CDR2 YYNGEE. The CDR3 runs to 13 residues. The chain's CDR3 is CASSVERDQPQHF. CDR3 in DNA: TGTGCCAGCAGCGTAGAGCGGGACCAGCCCCAGCATTTT. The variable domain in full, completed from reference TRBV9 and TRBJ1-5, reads DSGVTQTPKHLITATGQRVTLRCSPRSGDLSVYWYQQSLDQGLQFLIQYYNGEERAKGNILERFSAQQFPDLHSELNLSSLELGDSALYFCASSVERDQPQHFGDGTRLSIL.

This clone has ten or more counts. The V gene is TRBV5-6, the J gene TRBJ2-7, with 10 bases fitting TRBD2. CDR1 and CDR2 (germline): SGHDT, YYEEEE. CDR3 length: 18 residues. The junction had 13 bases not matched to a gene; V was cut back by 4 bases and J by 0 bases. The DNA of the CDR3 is TGTGCCAGCAGCGCAAAACGGCCCCGACTAGCGGGCTCCTACGAGCAGTACTTC. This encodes CASSAKRPRLAGSYEQYF.

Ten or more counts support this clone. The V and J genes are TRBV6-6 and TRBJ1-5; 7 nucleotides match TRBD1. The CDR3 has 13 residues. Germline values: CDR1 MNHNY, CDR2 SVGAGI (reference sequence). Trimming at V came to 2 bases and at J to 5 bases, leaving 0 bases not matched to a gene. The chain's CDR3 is CASSYTGDQPQHF. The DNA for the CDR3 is TGTGCCAGCAGTTACACAGGGGATCAGCCCCAGCATTTT.

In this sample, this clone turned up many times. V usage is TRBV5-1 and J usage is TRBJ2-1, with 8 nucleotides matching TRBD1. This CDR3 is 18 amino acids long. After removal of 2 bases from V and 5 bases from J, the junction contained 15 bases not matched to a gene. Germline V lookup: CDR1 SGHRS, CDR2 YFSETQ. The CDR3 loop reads CASSFPGQVVRADNEQFF. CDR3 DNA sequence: TGCGCCAGCAGCTTTCCGGGACAGGTTGTGCGGGCGGACAATGAGCAGTTCTTC. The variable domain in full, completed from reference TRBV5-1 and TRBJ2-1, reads KAGVTQTPRYLIKTRGQQVTLSCSPISGHRSVSWYQQTPGQGLQFLFEYFSETQRNKGNFPGRFSGRQFSNSRSEMNVSTLELGDSALYLCASSFPGQVVRADNEQFFGPGTRLTVL.

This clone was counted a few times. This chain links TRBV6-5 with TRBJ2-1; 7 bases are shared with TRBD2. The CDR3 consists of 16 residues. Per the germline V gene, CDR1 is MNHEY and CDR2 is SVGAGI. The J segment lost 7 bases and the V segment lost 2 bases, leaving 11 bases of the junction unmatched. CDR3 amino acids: CASSYPGSGKGNEQFF. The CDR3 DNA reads TGTGCCAGCAGTTACCCCGGGAGCGGGAAGGGGAATGAGCAGTTCTTC.

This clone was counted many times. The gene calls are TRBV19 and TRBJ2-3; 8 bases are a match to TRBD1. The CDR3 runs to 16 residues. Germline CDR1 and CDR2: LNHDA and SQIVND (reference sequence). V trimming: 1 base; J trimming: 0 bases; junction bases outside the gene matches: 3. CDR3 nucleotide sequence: TGTGCCAGTAGTATAGGTCCAGGGGGCAGCACAGATACGCAGTATTTT. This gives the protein CASSIGPGGSTDTQYF.

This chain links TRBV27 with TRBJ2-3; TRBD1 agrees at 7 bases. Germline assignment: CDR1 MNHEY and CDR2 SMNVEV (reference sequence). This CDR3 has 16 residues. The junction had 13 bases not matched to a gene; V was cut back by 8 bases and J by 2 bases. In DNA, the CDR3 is TGTGCCAGCCCCCCTCGAGGGGGCGTCGACACAGATACGCAGTATTTT. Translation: CASPPRGGVDTDTQYF.

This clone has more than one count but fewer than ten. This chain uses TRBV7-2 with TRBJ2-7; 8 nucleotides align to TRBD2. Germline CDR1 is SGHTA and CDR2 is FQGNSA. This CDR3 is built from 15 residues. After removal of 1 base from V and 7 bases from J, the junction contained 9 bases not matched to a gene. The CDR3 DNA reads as TGTGCCAGCAGCTTAGATTCAGCGGGGGTAGGAGAGCAGTACTTC. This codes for CASSLDSAGVGEQYF.

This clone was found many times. Here the CDR3 DNA reads TGCGCCAGCAGCTTGGCTAGCTTGACTAGCGGGAATGAGCAGTTCTTC. It encodes CASSLASLTSGNEQFF. The chain employs TRBV5-1 and TRBJ2-1; TRBD2 agrees at 10 bases. Per germline, CDR1 SGHRS and CDR2 YFSETQ. V lost 0 bases and J lost 7; bases outside the gene matches: 7. The length of the CDR3 is 16 residues.

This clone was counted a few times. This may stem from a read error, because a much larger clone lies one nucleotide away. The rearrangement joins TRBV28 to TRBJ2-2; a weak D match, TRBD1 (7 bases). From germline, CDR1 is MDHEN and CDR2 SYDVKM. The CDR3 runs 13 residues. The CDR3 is CAGSSEGAEELFF. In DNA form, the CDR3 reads TGTGCCGGCAGTTCGGAGGGGGCAGAGGAGCTGTTTTTT.

CDR3 sequence: CASSDRNSPLHF. CDR3 bases: TGCGCCAGCAGTGACAGAAATTCACCCCTCCACTTT. This chain links TRBV4-3 with TRBJ1-6; tentatively, D is TRBD1 (5 bases). The CDR3 totals 12 residues. Looked up from germline, CDR1 is LGHNA and CDR2 is YSLEER. Trimming took off 6 bases at V and 7 bases at J, with 7 bases between the two ends.

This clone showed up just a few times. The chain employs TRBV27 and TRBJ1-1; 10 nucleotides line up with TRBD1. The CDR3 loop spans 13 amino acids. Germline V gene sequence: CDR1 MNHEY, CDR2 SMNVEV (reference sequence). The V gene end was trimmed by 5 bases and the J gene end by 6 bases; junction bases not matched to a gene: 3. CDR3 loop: CASSRQGAAEAFF. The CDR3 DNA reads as TGTGCCAGCAGTCGACAGGGGGCAGCTGAAGCTTTCTTT.

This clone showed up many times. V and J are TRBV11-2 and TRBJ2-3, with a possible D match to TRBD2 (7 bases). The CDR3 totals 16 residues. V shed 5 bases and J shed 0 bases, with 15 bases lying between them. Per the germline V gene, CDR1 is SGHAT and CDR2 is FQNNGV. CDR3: CASSPRRGASTDTQYF. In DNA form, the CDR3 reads TGTGCCAGCAGCCCTCGTCGGGGGGCTAGCACAGATACGCAGTATTTT.

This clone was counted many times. The CDR3 sequence: CATSRDSGEQYF. CDR3 sequence (DNA): TGTGCCACCAGCAGAGATAGTGGCGAGCAGTACTTC. V is TRBV15 and J is TRBJ2-7; D gene ambiguous. Germline-derived CDR1 and CDR2 are LNHNV and YYDKDF (reference sequence). This CDR3 region has 12 residues. V was cut by 0 bases and J by 6 bases, with 6 bases left in between.

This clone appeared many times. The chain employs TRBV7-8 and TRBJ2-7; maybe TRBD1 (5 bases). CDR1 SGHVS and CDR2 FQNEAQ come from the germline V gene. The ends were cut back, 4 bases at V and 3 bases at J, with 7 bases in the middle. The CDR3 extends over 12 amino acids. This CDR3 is CASSSQVYEQYF. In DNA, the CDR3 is TGTGCCAGCAGCTCACAGGTCTACGAGCAGTACTTC.

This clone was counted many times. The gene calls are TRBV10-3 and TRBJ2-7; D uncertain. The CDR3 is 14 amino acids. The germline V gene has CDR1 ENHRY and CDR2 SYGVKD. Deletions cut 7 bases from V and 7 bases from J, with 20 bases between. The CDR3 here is CAIKYAMEAFEQYF. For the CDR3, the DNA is TGTGCCATCAAGTATGCGATGGAAGCGTTTGAGCAGTACTTC.

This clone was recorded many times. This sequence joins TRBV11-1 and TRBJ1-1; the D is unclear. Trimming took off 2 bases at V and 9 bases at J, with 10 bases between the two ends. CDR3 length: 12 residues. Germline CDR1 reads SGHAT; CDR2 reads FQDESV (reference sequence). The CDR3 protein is CASSLPGGKAFF. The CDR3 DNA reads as TGTGCCAGCAGCTTACCGGGCGGGAAAGCTTTCTTT. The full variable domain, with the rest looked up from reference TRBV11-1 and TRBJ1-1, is EAEVAQSPRYKITEKSQAVAFWCDPISGHATLYWYRQILGQGPELLVQFQDESVVDDSQLPKDRFSAERLKGVDSTLKIQPAELGDSAMYLCASSLPGGKAFFGQGTRLTVV.

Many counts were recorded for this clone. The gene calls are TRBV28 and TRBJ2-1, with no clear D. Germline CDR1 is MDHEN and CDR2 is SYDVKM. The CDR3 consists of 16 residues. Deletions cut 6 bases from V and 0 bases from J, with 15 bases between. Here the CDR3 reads CASSLIQRSSYNEQFF. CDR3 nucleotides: TGTGCCAGCAGCCTAATCCAGCGCAGCTCCTACAATGAGCAGTTCTTC. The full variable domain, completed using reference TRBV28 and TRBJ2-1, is DVKVTQSSRYLVKRTGEKVFLECVQDMDHENMFWYRQDPGLGLRLIYFSYDVKMKEKGDIPEGYSVSREKKERFSLILESASTNQTSMYLCASSLIQRSSYNEQFFGPGTRLTVL.

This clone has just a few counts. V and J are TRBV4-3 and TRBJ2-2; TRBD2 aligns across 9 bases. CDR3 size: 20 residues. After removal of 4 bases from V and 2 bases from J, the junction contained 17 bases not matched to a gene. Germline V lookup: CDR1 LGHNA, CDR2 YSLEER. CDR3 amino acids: CASSREAPLAGGPNTGELFF. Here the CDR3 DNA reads TGCGCCAGCAGCCGAGAGGCACCCCTGGCGGGAGGGCCAAACACCGGGGAGCTGTTTTTT.

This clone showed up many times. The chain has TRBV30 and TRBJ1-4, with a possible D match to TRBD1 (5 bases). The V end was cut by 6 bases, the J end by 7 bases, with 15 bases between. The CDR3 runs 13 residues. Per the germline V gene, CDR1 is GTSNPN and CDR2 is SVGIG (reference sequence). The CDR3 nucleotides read TGTGCCTGCCCCGCAGGGTTGAGTGAAAAACTGTTTTTT. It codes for CACPAGLSEKLFF.

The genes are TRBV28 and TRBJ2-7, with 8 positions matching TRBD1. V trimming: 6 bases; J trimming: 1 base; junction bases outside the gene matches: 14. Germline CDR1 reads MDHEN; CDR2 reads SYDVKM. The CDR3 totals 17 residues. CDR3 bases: TGTGCCAGCAGCTCCTTCGCGGACAGGGTATTGTCCTACGAGCAGTACTTC. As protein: CASSSFADRVLSYEQYF.